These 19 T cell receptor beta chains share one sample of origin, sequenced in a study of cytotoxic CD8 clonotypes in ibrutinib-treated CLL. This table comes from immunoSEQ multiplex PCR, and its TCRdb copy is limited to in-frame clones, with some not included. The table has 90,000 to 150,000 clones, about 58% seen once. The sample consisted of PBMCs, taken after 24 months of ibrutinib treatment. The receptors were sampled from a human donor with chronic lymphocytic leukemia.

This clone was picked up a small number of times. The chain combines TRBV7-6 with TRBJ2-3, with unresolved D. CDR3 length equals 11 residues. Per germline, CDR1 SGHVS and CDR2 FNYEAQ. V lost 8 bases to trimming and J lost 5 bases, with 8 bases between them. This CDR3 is CASGTIDTQYF. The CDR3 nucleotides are TGTGCCAGCGGTACCATAGATACGCAGTATTTT.

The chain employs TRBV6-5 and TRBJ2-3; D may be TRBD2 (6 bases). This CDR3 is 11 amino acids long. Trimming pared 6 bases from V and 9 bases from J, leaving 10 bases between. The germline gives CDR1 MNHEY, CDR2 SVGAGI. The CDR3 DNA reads TGTGCCAGCAGGCTCCGGGAGACGCAGTATTTT. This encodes CASRLRETQYF.

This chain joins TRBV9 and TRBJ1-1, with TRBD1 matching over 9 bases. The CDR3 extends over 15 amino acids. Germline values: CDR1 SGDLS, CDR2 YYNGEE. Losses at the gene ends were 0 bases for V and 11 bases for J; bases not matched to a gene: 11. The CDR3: CASSVEDRGLKSAFF. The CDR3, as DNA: TGTGCCAGCAGCGTAGAGGACAGGGGCCTCAAATCGGCTTTCTTT. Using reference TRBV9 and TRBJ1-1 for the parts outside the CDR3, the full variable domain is DSGVTQTPKHLITATGQRVTLRCSPRSGDLSVYWYQQSLDQGLQFLIQYYNGEERAKGNILERFSAQQFPDLHSELNLSSLELGDSALYFCASSVEDRGLKSAFFGQGTRLTVV.

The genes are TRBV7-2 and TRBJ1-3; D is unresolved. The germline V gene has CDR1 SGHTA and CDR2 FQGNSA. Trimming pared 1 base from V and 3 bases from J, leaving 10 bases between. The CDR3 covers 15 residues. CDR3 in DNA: TGTGCCAGCAGCTTAGACTGGCGGGTTGGAAACACCATATATTTT. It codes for CASSLDWRVGNTIYF. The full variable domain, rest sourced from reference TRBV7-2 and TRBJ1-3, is GAGVSQSPSNKVTEKGKDVELRCDPISGHTALYWYRQSLGQGLEFLIYFQGNSAPDKSGLPSDRFSAERTGGSVSTLTIQRTQQEDSAVYLCASSLDWRVGNTIYFGEGSWLTVV.

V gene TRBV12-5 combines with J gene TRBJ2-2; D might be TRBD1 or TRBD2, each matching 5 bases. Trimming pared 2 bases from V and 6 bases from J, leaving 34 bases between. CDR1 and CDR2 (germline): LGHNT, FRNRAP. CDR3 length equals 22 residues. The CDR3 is CASGLLIVSGDATSFIAGELFF. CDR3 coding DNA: TGTGCTAGTGGTTTGTTAATCGTAAGTGGGGACGCCACTTCTTTCATCGCCGGGGAGCTGTTTTTT. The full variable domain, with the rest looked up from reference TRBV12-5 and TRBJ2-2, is DARVTQTPRHKVTEMGQEVTMRCQPILGHNTVFWYRQTMMQGLELLAYFRNRAPLDDSGMPKDRFSAEMPDATLATLKIQPSEPRDSAVYFCASGLLIVSGDATSFIAGELFFGEGSRLTVL.

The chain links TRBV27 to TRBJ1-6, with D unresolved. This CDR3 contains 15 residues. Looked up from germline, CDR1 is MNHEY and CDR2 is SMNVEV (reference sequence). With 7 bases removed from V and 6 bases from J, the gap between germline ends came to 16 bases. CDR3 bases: TGTGCCAGCACAGTGACGATGCCAACTAATTCACCCCTCCACTTT. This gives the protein CASTVTMPTNSPLHF.

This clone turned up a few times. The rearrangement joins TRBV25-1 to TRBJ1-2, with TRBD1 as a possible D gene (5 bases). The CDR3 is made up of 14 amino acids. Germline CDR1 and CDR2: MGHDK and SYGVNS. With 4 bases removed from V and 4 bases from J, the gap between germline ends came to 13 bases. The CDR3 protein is CASSVQGGTYGYTF. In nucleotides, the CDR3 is TGTGCCAGCAGTGTGCAGGGAGGGACCTATGGCTACACCTTC.

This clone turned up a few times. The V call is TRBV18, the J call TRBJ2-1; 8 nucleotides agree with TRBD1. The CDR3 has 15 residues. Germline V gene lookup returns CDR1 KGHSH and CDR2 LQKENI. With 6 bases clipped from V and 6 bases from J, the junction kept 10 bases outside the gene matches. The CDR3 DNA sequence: TGTGCCAGCTCTCCCCCGACAGGGGACCTCAATGAGCAGTTCTTC. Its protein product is CASSPPTGDLNEQFF.

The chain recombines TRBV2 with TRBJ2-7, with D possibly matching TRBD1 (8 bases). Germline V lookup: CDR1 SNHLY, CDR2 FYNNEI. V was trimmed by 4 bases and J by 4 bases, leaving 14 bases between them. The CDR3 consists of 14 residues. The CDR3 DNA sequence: TGTGCCAGCAGTGGAAACAGGGGGGGATACGAGCAGTACTTC. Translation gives CASSGNRGGYEQYF.

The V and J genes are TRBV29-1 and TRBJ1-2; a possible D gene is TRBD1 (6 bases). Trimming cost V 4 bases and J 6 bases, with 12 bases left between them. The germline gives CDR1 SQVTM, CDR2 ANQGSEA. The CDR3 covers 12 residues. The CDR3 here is CSVVGAPDGYTF. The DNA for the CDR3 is TGCAGCGTTGTGGGGGCCCCAGATGGCTACACCTTC. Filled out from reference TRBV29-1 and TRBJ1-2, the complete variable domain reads SAVISQKPSRDICQRGTSLTIQCQVDSQVTMMFWYRQQPGQSLTLIATANQGSEATYESGFVIDKFPISRPNLTFSTLTVSNMSPEDSSIYLCSVVGAPDGYTFGSGTRLTVV.

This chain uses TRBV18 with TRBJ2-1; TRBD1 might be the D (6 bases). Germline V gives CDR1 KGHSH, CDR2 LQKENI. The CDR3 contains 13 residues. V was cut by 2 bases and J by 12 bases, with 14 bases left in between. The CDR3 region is CASSPSQGMGQFF. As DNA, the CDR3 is TGTGCCAGCTCACCAAGTCAGGGGATGGGGCAGTTCTTC.

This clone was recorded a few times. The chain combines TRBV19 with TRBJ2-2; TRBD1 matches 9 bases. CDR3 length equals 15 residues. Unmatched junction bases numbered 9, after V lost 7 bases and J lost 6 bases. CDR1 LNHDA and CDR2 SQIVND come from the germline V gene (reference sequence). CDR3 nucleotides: TGTGCCAGTAAGGGGACAGGGAGGGTAGCCGGGGAGCTGTTTTTT. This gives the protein CASKGTGRVAGELFF.

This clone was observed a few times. Here the CDR3 DNA reads TGCGCCAGCAGCTCGCAGGGGGCTACTGGAAACACCATATATTTT. Translated: CASSSQGATGNTIYF. This chain connects TRBV5-1 to TRBJ1-3; 8 bases are shared with TRBD1. Germline CDR1 SGHRS, CDR2 YFSETQ. Trimming cost V 3 bases and J 2 bases; bases outside gene matches: 4. The CDR3 totals 15 residues.

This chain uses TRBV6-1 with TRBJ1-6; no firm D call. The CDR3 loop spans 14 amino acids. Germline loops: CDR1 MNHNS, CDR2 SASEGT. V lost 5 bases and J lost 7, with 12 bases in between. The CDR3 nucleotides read TGTGCCAGCAGTCTAGACCCGGGCAATTCACCCCTCCACTTT. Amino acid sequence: CASSLDPGNSPLHF.

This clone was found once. CDR3 sequence reads: CASTPGDRASEQYF. The CDR3 DNA is TGTGCCAGCACCCCAGGGGACAGGGCGTCCGAGCAGTACTTC. The gene calls are TRBV6-5 and TRBJ2-7, with TRBD1 matching over 9 bases. CDR1 is MNHEY and CDR2 is SVGAGI in the germline V gene. J was trimmed by 6 bases and V by 7 bases; bases with no gene match: 10. This CDR3 comprises 14 residues.

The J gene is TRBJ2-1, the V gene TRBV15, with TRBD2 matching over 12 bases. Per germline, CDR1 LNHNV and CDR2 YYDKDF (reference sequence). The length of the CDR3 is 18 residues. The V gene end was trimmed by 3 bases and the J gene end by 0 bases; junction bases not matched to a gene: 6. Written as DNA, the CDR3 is TGTGCCACCAGCAGTCTAGCGGGGGGGTCGGGCTCCTACAATGAGCAGTTCTTC. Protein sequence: CATSSLAGGSGSYNEQFF.

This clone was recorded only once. The CDR3 DNA reads as TGTGCCAGCAGAACCGGGACAGGGTCTGGCTACACCTTC. This gives the protein CASRTGTGSGYTF. The chain joins TRBV6-6 to TRBJ1-2, with TRBD1 matching 9 bases. Germline V gene sequence: CDR1 MNHNY, CDR2 SVGAGI (reference sequence). The CDR3 has 13 residues. J lost 7 bases, V lost 6 bases, and 6 bases had no gene match.

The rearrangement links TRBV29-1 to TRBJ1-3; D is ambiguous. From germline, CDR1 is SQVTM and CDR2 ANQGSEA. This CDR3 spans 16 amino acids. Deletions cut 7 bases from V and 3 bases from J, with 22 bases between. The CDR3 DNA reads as TGCAGCGGTGGAAATCAACAAATCTCGCTTGGAAACACCATATATTTT. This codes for CSGGNQQISLGNTIYF.

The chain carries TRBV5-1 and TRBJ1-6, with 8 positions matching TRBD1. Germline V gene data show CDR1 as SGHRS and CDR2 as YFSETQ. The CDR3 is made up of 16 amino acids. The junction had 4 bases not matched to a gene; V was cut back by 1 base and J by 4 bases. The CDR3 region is CASSLTDRGYNSPLHF. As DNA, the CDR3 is TGCGCCAGCAGCTTGACCGACAGGGGTTATAATTCACCCCTCCACTTT.